The 8 T cell receptor beta chains reported below all come from one sample, sequenced in a study of metastatic and nonmetastatic thyroid tumors. Via MiXCR, TCRdb re-called the PCR reads. The sample includes approximately 25,000 clones, 13% of them seen just once. No patient received treatment before thyroid surgery. Material for sequencing was blood. The receptors come from a female donor with papillary thyroid cancer or a benign thyroid nodule (not recorded which). Some clones in this sample may be carry-over from other donors' samples.

This clone appeared many times. The rearrangement links TRBV6-2 or TRBV6-3 to TRBJ1-2, with 7 positions matching TRBD1. The CDR3 sequence is 13 residues long. J was trimmed by 7 bases and V by 5 bases; bases with no gene match: 7. Germline CDR1 and CDR2: MNHEY and SVGEGT. This CDR3 is CASSKTGNGGYTF. DNA of the CDR3: TGTGCCAGCAGTAAGACAGGGAACGGTGGCTACACCTTC.

The sample holds many counts of this clone. This rearrangement joins TRBV11-1 to TRBJ2-3; tentatively, D is TRBD2 (6 bases). Germline CDR1 is SGHAT and CDR2 is FQDESV (reference sequence). CDR3 length equals 13 residues. V dropped 5 bases and J dropped 6 bases, with 12 bases sitting between them. CDR3 coding DNA: TGTGCCAGCAGCCGTGGCGGGGCTGATACGCAGTATTTT. Amino acid sequence: CASSRGGADTQYF.

This clone was recorded many times. The rearrangement uses TRBV12-3 or TRBV12-4 and TRBJ2-5; 8 bases align to TRBD1. The V segment lost 5 bases and the J segment 2 bases; nucleotides outside the gene matches: 4. The CDR3 loop spans 14 amino acids. CDR3 sequence: CASSPWTGQETQYF. The CDR3 DNA is TGTGCCAGCAGTCCCTGGACAGGGCAAGAGACCCAGTACTTC.

This clone was recorded at least ten times. V and J are TRBV27 and TRBJ1-5, with TRBD1 matching over 7 bases. V was clipped by 4 bases and J by 7 bases; unmatched bases: 7. Germline V gene sequence: CDR1 MNHEY, CDR2 SMNVEV (reference sequence). This CDR3 spans 14 amino acids. The CDR3 sequence: CASSSRGEGQPQHF. The CDR3 DNA sequence: TGTGCCAGCAGTTCCAGGGGGGAGGGCCAGCCCCAGCATTTT.

This clone was found many times. Other nucleotide sequences in the sample specify the same CDR3. This chain connects TRBV11-1 to TRBJ2-3; weak D call: TRBD2 (7 bases). Looked up from germline, CDR1 is SGHAT and CDR2 is FQDESV (reference sequence). The CDR3 is made up of 15 amino acids. V gave up 6 bases and J gave up 3 bases, with 16 bases separating them. CDR3 coding DNA: TGTGCCAGCAGTAGGGTGGCGGGGGCAACAGATACGCAGTATTTT. Translated, it gives CASSRVAGATDTQYF.

In this sample, this clone turned up many times. The chain combines TRBV15 with TRBJ1-2, with TRBD1 matching over 8 bases. Trimming removed 5 bases from V and 7 bases from J; junction bases left unmatched: 3. The CDR3 loop spans 12 amino acids. CDR1 LNHNV and CDR2 YYDKDF come from the germline V gene (reference sequence). The CDR3, as DNA: TGTGCCACCAGCGGCAGGGGGCGTGGCTACACCTTC. Its protein product is CATSGRGRGYTF.

This clone has a handful of counts. The CDR3 protein is CASSEARALNSPLHF. The DNA of the CDR3 is TGTGCCAGCAGTGAAGCGAGGGCGTTAAATTCACCCCTCCACTTT. V gene TRBV2 combines with J gene TRBJ1-6; no reliable D call. CDR3 length equals 15 residues. V was trimmed by 0 bases and J by 7 bases, leaving 10 bases between them. Germline assignment: CDR1 SNHLY and CDR2 FYNNEI.

This clone has ten or more counts. The V call is TRBV30, the J call TRBJ2-3, with D maybe TRBD1 (6 bases). Germline CDR1 is GTSNPN and CDR2 is SVGIG (reference sequence). There are 13 residues in the CDR3. Trimming stripped 0 bases from V and 3 bases from J, with 7 bases between. In DNA form, the CDR3 reads TGTGCCTGGAGTGTAGGGGGAACAGATACGCAGTATTTT. It codes for CAWSVGGTDTQYF.